Listed below are T cell receptor beta chains from one sample, sequenced in a study of shared clonotypes between healthy human individuals. Here immunoSEQ multiplex PCR was the method, and the copy in TCRdb shows in-frame clones only, minus some. The sample lists about 2.3 million clones, around 90% occurring once. The sample taken for sequencing was naive CD4+ T cells from PBMCs. The origin of the receptors is a man younger than 30 in good health. Some clones in this sample may be carry-over from other donors' samples. Each CDR3 is given with its conserved first and last residue. D genes are given only for firm matches. Size is stated for part of the rows, as once, few or many counts, or as a class when the clone is expanded.

cdr3_nt,cdr3_aa,v_call,j_call,clone_size,d_call
TGTGCCAGCACCCCGGGGTACTCCCGCGGCTACACCTTC,CASTPGYSRGYTF,TRBV7-9,TRBJ1-2,NA,NA
TGTGCCAGCTCACCGAGGGTTATCATGAACACTGAAGCTTTCTTT,CASSPRVIMNTEAFF,TRBV18,TRBJ1-1,NA,NA
TGTGCCAGCAGCCGTCCGACTAGCCCAGATACGCAGTATTTT,CASSRPTSPDTQYF,TRBV27,TRBJ2-3,NA,TRBD2
TGTGCCAGCAGTTTATCCAGTAGTGGAAACACCATATATTTT,CASSLSSSGNTIYF,TRBV28,TRBJ1-3,NA,NA
TGTGCCAGCAGCCCACGAATGGGGGACTCGGTAGCCGGCTACACCTTC,CASSPRMGDSVAGYTF,TRBV7-2,TRBJ1-2,NA,NA
TGTGCCACCAGTCTCCAACTAGCGGGAGATCATGAGCAGTTCTTC,CATSLQLAGDHEQFF,TRBV15,TRBJ2-1,NA,TRBD2
TGTGCCAGTAGTACGCCCCGGGGGAGGGGGAGCAATCAGCCCCAGCATTTT,CASSTPRGRGSNQPQHF,TRBV19,TRBJ1-5,once,NA
TGTGCCAGCAGCGTAGACAGGAACTCCTACGAGCAGTACTTC,CASSVDRNSYEQYF,TRBV9,TRBJ2-7,NA,NA
TGTGCCAGCAGCGTAGCTGGGATAGGGGCCTCCTACAATGAGCAGTTCTTC,CASSVAGIGASYNEQFF,TRBV9,TRBJ2-1,NA,NA
TGTGCCAGTAGTATAAAGACTGCCAATCAGCCCCAGCATTTT,CASSIKTANQPQHF,TRBV19,TRBJ1-5,NA,NA
TGTGCCAGCAGTCTACACACCGGGGAGCTGTTTTTT,CASSLHTGELFF,TRBV2,TRBJ2-2,few,NA
TGTGCCAGCAGTTATGGAAGGGAAGACTCCTACGAGCAGTACTTC,CASSYGREDSYEQYF,TRBV6-5,TRBJ2-7,NA,NA
TGTGCCAGCAGTGAATATATATGGGGTCGCGGGACAGGGGCCTACGAGCAGTACTTC,CASSEYIWGRGTGAYEQYF,TRBV6-1,TRBJ2-7,NA,TRBD1
TGTGCCAGCAGTTACGTACCGCCCGGTAACTATGGCTACACCTTC,CASSYVPPGNYGYTF,TRBV6-5,TRBJ1-2,NA,NA
TGTGCCAGCAGCGTGACAGGGGGCGGCTCTCCTCGAAACACCATATATTTT,CASSVTGGGSPRNTIYF,TRBV9,TRBJ1-3,NA,TRBD1
TGTGCCAGCAGTCCCGGACAGGCACCCTCACCCCTCCACTTT,CASSPGQAPSPLHF,TRBV28,TRBJ1-6,NA,TRBD1
TGTGCCAGCAGCTTAAACCCCACACGCGGCGAGCAGTACTTC,CASSLNPTRGEQYF,TRBV7-3,TRBJ2-7,NA,NA
TGTGCCAGCAGCCTTGGACTAGGCTTAAACACCGGGGAGCTGTTTTTT,CASSLGLGLNTGELFF,TRBV7-3,TRBJ2-2,once,TRBD2
TGCGCCAGCAGCCTCTTTGGCGGGAGTAGCTACGAGCAGTACTTC,CASSLFGGSSYEQYF,TRBV4-3,TRBJ2-7,NA,TRBD2
TGTGCCAGCAGCCACAGACAGGGGGCCGGGACTGAAGCTTTCTTT,CASSHRQGAGTEAFF,TRBV14,TRBJ1-1,once,TRBD1
TGTGCCAGCAGTTCTTCAGGGGGCCGAATCTCTGGAAACACCATATATTTT,CASSSSGGRISGNTIYF,TRBV28,TRBJ1-3,NA,TRBD1
TGTGCCAGTAGTATAGCAGGGAGCGAAAACACCATATATTTT,CASSIAGSENTIYF,TRBV19,TRBJ1-3,NA,NA
TGTGCCAGTAAACCTACTTCCGGGAGGAGAGACTACGAGCAGTACTTC,CASKPTSGRRDYEQYF,TRBV19,TRBJ2-7,NA,TRBD2
TGTGCCAGCAGCCTGACAGGGGGCGTCTATGGCTACACCTTC,CASSLTGGVYGYTF,TRBV6-1,TRBJ1-2,NA,TRBD1
TGCGCCAGCAGCATGACAGGGGGGAACACTGAAGCTTTCTTT,CASSMTGGNTEAFF,TRBV5-1,TRBJ1-1,once,TRBD1
TGTGCCAGCTCACCACGCTTTAATGAGCAGTTCTTC,CASSPRFNEQFF,TRBV18,TRBJ2-1,once,NA
TGCGCCAGCAGCGAGGGACAGGCTGGGAACACCATATATTTT,CASSEGQAGNTIYF,TRBV5-1,TRBJ1-3,few,TRBD1
TGTGCCAGCAGCCCGACAGGGGGATCTACAGATACGCAGTATTTT,CASSPTGGSTDTQYF,TRBV6-5,TRBJ2-3,NA,TRBD1
TGTGCCAGCAGCTTAGGGGTCAGCGGGAGGGGCACCGGGGAGCTGTTTTTT,CASSLGVSGRGTGELFF,TRBV7-6,TRBJ2-2,NA,TRBD2
TGTGCCAGCAGCGGTCTATCGGACAGATATGGCTACACCTTC,CASSGLSDRYGYTF,TRBV7-9,TRBJ1-2,NA,NA
TGTGCCAGCAGCTTAGGACGCCTTGCCCAAACTAATGAAAAACTGTTTTTT,CASSLGRLAQTNEKLFF,TRBV7-8,TRBJ1-4,NA,NA
TGTGCCAGCAGAAACAGAAACTCCTACGAGCAGTACTTC,CASRNRNSYEQYF,TRBV27,TRBJ2-7,NA,NA
TGTGCCAGCTCACATAGCAATCAGCCCCAGCATTTT,CASSHSNQPQHF,TRBV18,TRBJ1-5,NA,NA
TGTGCCAGCAGTTACGGACAGGAACTAGCCAAAAACATTCAGTACTTC,CASSYGQELAKNIQYF,TRBV6-6,TRBJ2-4,NA,TRBD1
TGTGCCAGCAGCCTGCCCTATCAGGGCTCAAGCTCCTACGAGCAGTACTTC,CASSLPYQGSSSYEQYF,TRBV7-8,TRBJ2-7,NA,NA
TGTGCCAGCAGTTACCGGACAGATGATCAGCCCCAGCATTTT,CASSYRTDDQPQHF,TRBV6-5,TRBJ1-5,NA,NA
TGTGCCAGCAGACAGACAGCCTACGAGCAGTACTTC,CASRQTAYEQYF,TRBV2,TRBJ2-7,NA,NA
TGTGCCAGTAGTATAGATACTTTTTTTGGGCCTCGAGACTATGGCTACACCTTC,CASSIDTFFGPRDYGYTF,TRBV19,TRBJ1-2,NA,NA
TGTGCCATCAGTGATGGGACAGAAGAGACCCAGTACTTC,CAISDGTEETQYF,TRBV10-3,TRBJ2-5,NA,TRBD1
TGTGCCAGCAGCTTGGGTCGGGAGTCCACTGAAGCTTTCTTT,CASSLGRESTEAFF,TRBV5-6,TRBJ1-1,NA,NA
TGTGTTCGTTACGGGGCTAGCGGTCTGTACCAAGAGACCCAGTACTTC,CVRYGASGLYQETQYF,TRBV19,TRBJ2-5,NA,TRBD2
TGTGCCAGCAGCTTGGTCGCAGGGAGGAACACTGAAGCTTTCTTT,CASSLVAGRNTEAFF,TRBV5-4,TRBJ1-1,NA,NA
TGTGCCAGCAGCGCCCGAGATAGGGATTTTGACGAGCAGTACTTC,CASSARDRDFDEQYF,TRBV9,TRBJ2-7,NA,NA
TGCGCCAGCAGCCCAGGGGGCGTCACCGGGGAGCTGTTTTTT,CASSPGGVTGELFF,TRBV5-1,TRBJ2-2,NA,TRBD1
TGTGCCAGCAGCGCAAACAGGGGGGCCAACACCGGGGAGCTGTTTTTT,CASSANRGANTGELFF,TRBV9,TRBJ2-2,NA,TRBD1
TGTGCCAGCAGTGAAGGGGGAGGAGGCTACAATGAGCAGTTCTTC,CASSEGGGGYNEQFF,TRBV25-1,TRBJ2-1,NA,NA
TGTGCCAGCAGCCCTCTAGCGGGGTCCTACAATGAGCAGTTCTTC,CASSPLAGSYNEQFF,TRBV7-2,TRBJ2-1,NA,TRBD2
TGCAGCCTCTGGACTAGCGGGAGCCCAGATACGCAGTATTTT,CSLWTSGSPDTQYF,TRBV29-1,TRBJ2-3,NA,TRBD2
TGCGCCAGCAGCTTGGGGGACGGAGGGGGCACAGATACGCAGTATTTT,CASSLGDGGGTDTQYF,TRBV5-1,TRBJ2-3,NA,NA
TGTGCCAGCAGTATTCCGAGTTCGGGACAGATAAGCACAGATACGCAGTATTTT,CASSIPSSGQISTDTQYF,TRBV9,TRBJ2-3,NA,TRBD1
TGTGCCAGCAGCGCATCGACTCCGGGCACCCAAACGGTGTATTTT,CASSASTPGTQTVYF,TRBV9,TRBJ2-3,NA,NA
TGTGCCAGCTCACCACGGGTGGGCGAAAAACTGTTTTTT,CASSPRVGEKLFF,TRBV18,TRBJ1-4,NA,NA
TGTGCCAGCAGATTAACACAGGGGGTACGTCAGCCCCAGCATTTT,CASRLTQGVRQPQHF,TRBV28,TRBJ1-5,NA,TRBD1
TGTGCCAGCAGCCCCCAGAGCACAGATACGCAGTATTTT,CASSPQSTDTQYF,TRBV7-2,TRBJ2-3,NA,NA
TGTGCCAGCAGCCACAGTCAGCCCCAGCATTTT,CASSHSQPQHF,TRBV6-1,TRBJ1-5,NA,NA
TGTGCCAGCAGCTTGGGGCAGCCTGCCCGTCGAGCTTTCTTT,CASSLGQPARRAFF,TRBV5-8,TRBJ1-1,NA,NA
TGCGCCAGCAGTGAGTCAAACAGGGGATCCTACGAGCAGTACTTC,CASSESNRGSYEQYF,TRBV10-2,TRBJ2-7,many,TRBD1